This TCR beta chain was identified in a study of glioma-infiltrating T cells. Overall study results and limits: CDR3 overlap between tissue and blood was very small. Non-neoplastic patients had below-expected tissue-blood divergence, while all gliomas exceeded expectation.

There are a few counts of this clonotype. The antigen is unknown. V lost 2 bases and J lost 6, with 10 bases in between. Germline loops: CDR1 MNHNY, CDR2 SVGAGI (reference sequence). This CDR3 has 14 residues. Using RNA template, CDR3s of TCR alpha and beta were amplified with iRepertoire arm-PCR. For one-step reverse transcription and amplification, about 85-400 ng of tissue mRNA or PBMC total RNA was used. Each CDR3 protein gets one entry after TCRdb re-called the multiplex PCR reads with MiXCR. The sample records over 130,000 distinct CDR3 sequences, about two fifths being singletons. This clonotype was obtained from a human donor with low-grade glioma or glioblastoma, undergoing nonglioma brain surgery, or in good health (not recorded which). Sequenced input: glioma tissue, nonneoplastic brain tissue, or PBMCs (not recorded which). The genes are TRBV6-6 and TRBJ2-2; D possibly matches TRBD1 or TRBD2 (6 bases each). In DNA, the CDR3 is TGTGCCAGCAGTTACACCCGGGGGCCCGGGGAGCTGTTTTTT. The encoded protein is CASSYTRGPGELFF.